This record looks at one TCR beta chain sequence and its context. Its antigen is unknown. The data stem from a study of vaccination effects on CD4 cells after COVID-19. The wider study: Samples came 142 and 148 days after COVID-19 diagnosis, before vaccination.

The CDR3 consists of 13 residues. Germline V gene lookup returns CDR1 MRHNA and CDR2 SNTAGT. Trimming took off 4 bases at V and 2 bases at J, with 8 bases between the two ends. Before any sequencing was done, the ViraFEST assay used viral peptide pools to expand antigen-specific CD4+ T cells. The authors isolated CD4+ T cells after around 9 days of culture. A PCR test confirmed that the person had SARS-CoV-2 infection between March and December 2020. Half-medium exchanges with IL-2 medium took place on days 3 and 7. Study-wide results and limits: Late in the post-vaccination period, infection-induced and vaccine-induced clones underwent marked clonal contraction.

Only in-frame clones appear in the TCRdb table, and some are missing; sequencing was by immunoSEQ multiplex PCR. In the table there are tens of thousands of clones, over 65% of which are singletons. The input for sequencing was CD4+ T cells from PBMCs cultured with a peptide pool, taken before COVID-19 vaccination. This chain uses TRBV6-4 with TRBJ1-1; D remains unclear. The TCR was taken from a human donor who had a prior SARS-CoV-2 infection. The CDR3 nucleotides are TGTGCCAGCAGTGTTTCAGTTAACACTGAAGCTTTCTTT. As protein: CASSVSVNTEAFF.